This TCR beta chain was recovered during a study of CD8 T cells in Susac syndrome. Controls were healthy donors (matched for age and sex). CDR1 is SGHVS, CDR2 FQNEAQ, per germline. The CDR3 consists of 13 residues. Regarding this clonotype: Germline is not matched at one junction end, which may reflect a read error.

Reverse transcription of roughly 0.5 to 1 ug RNA was carried out with random hexamers. The amplification used immunoSEQ multiplex PCR on TCR beta CDR3; it spanned 54 Vbeta and 13 Jbeta. TCRdb fed the immunoSEQ multiplex PCR reads into MiXCR, producing one record per CDR3 protein. The table lists around 56,000 distinct CDR3 sequences, roughly nine tenths of them singletons. Sequencing used CD8+ T cells from PBMCs. The receptor's source is a human donor in good health. The chain carries TRBV7-8 and TRBJ2-7; unclear D gene. CDR3: CASSKKQAYEQYF. CDR3 nucleotide sequence: TGTGCTAGCAGCAAAAAGCAGGCATACGAGCAGTACTTC.